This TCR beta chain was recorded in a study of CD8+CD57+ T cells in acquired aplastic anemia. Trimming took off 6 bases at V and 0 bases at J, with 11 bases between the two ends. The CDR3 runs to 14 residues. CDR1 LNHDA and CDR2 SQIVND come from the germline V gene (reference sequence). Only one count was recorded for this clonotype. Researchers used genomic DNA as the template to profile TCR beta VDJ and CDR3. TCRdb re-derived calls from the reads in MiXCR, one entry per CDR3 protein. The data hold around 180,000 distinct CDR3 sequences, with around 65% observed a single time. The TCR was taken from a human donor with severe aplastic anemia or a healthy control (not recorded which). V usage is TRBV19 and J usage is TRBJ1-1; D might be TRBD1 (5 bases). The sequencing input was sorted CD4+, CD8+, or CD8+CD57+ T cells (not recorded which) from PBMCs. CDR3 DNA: TGTGCCAGTAGCCAGGGAGGGGTGAACACTGAAGCTTTCTTT. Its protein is CASSQGGVNTEAFF.